The next 29 T cell receptor beta chains were all read from a single sample in a study of blood T cell repertoires in COVID-19. Method: immunoSEQ multiplex PCR; TCRdb's copy keeps in-frame clones and lacks some. Of 360,000 or so clones listed, 89% are singletons. The sequenced material came from peripheral blood. These receptors were taken from a woman in her fifties or sixties with COVID-19, enrolled during active disease.

The chain has TRBV15 and TRBJ1-5; TRBD1 is a possible D gene (6 bases). From germline, CDR1 is LNHNV and CDR2 YYDKDF (reference sequence). This CDR3 is 16 amino acids long. Trimming pared 6 bases from V and 3 bases from J, leaving 18 bases between. CDR3: CATSPRGGEDNQPQHF. The CDR3 coding sequence is TGTGCCACCAGTCCCCGAGGGGGTGAGGACAATCAGCCCCAGCATTTT.

The chain combines TRBV7-9 with TRBJ2-1, with a possible D match to TRBD2 (5 bases). V was pared by 4 bases and J by 10 bases, with 8 bases between. The V gene's germline CDR1 is SEHNR and CDR2 FQNEAQ (reference sequence). The CDR3 is 11 residues long. CDR3 loop: CASSSGLEQFF. The CDR3 bases are TGTGCCAGCAGCTCCGGACTCGAGCAGTTCTTC. The full variable domain, in which reference TRBV7-9 and TRBJ2-1 provide the parts outside the CDR3, is DTGVSQNPRHKITKRGQNVTFRCDPISEHNRLYWYRQTLGQGPEFLTYFQNEAQLEKSRLLSDRFSAERPKGSFSTLEIQRTEQGDSAMYLCASSSGLEQFFGPGTRLTVL.

With respect to this clone: The sample has other DNA sequences that encode this CDR3 too. The chain joins TRBV28 to TRBJ1-1, with D unclear. The CDR3 length is 11 residues. V lost 3 bases and J 6 bases, leaving 5 bases between the germline ends. Germline CDR1 reads MDHEN; CDR2 reads SYDVKM. The CDR3 sequence: CASSLRAEAFF. In DNA form, the CDR3 reads TGTGCCAGCAGTTTGAGGGCTGAAGCTTTCTTT.

This rearrangement joins TRBV19 to TRBJ1-2; D not certain. Trimming took 0 bases from V and 2 from J, leaving 7 bases between them. There are 14 residues in the CDR3. The V gene's germline CDR1 is LNHDA and CDR2 SQIVND (reference sequence). This CDR3 reads CASSIDARNYGYTF. The CDR3 DNA sequence: TGTGCCAGTAGTATAGATGCCAGGAACTATGGCTACACCTTC. Full variable domain (missing parts from reference TRBV19 and TRBJ1-2): DGGITQSPKYLFRKEGQNVTLSCEQNLNHDAMYWYRQDPGQGLRLIYYSQIVNDFQKGDIAEGYSVSREKKESFPLTVTSAQKNPTAFYLCASSIDARNYGYTFGSGTRLTVV.

The chain has TRBV9 and TRBJ1-2, with a tentative D call TRBD1 (5 bases). Trimming removed 0 bases from V and 2 bases from J, with 8 bases in between. The CDR3 consists of 14 residues. Germline assignment: CDR1 SGDLS and CDR2 YYNGEE. CDR3 sequence: CASSVGGLNYGYTF. The DNA of the CDR3 is TGTGCCAGCAGCGTAGGGGGCCTGAACTATGGCTACACCTTC.

V gene TRBV5-6 combines with J gene TRBJ1-5, with D possibly TRBD1 on 6 matching bases. With 5 bases removed from V and 0 bases from J, the gap between germline ends came to 12 bases. The germline V gene encodes CDR1 SGHDT and CDR2 YYEEEE. This CDR3 spans 15 amino acids. The CDR3 loop reads CASRRTDYSNQPQHF. For the CDR3, the DNA is TGTGCCAGCAGACGGACAGATTATAGCAATCAGCCCCAGCATTTT.

The CDR3 DNA sequence: TGTGCCAGCTCACCACGACAGGACAGGAATTCACCCCTCCACTTT. Translation: CASSPRQDRNSPLHF. This chain uses TRBV18 with TRBJ1-6; TRBD1 aligns across 7 bases. The CDR3 has 15 residues. Germline assignment: CDR1 KGHSH and CDR2 LQKENI. V lost 1 base to trimming and J lost 7 bases; unmatched junction nucleotides: 4.

The chain is built from TRBV2 and TRBJ1-2, with D perhaps matching TRBD1 (6 bases). The CDR3 loop spans 15 amino acids. CDR1 is SNHLY, CDR2 FYNNEI, per germline. Between the trimmed V and J ends, which lost 5 bases and 7 bases, there was a span of 20 bases. The CDR3 here is CASSSVGGPVSGYTF. The CDR3 region has the DNA TGTGCCAGCAGTTCCGTAGGGGGACCGGTTAGTGGCTACACCTTC.

The V and J genes are TRBV5-1 and TRBJ1-2; perhaps TRBD1 as D (5 bases). The CDR3 extends over 15 amino acids. V was cut by 3 bases and J by 8 bases, with 20 bases left in between. CDR1 is SGHRS, CDR2 YFSETQ, per germline. The CDR3 here is CASSSNMGGEGGYTF. DNA of the CDR3: TGCGCCAGCAGCTCAAACATGGGGGGAGAAGGGGGCTACACCTTC.

This clone was observed a single time. The gene calls are TRBV19 and TRBJ1-2; 8 bases are a match to TRBD1. CDR1 and CDR2 from the germline V gene are LNHDA and SQIVND (reference sequence). The CDR3 covers 15 residues. Germline trimming cut 11 bases from V and 5 bases from J; bases unmatched to any gene: 16. The CDR3 spells CASDPRQGASYGYTF. Written as DNA, the CDR3 is TGTGCCTCCGATCCCCGTCAGGGGGCGTCATATGGCTACACCTTC.

The chain links TRBV5-1 to TRBJ1-2, with no clear D. Germline-derived CDR1 and CDR2 are SGHRS and YFSETQ. This CDR3 is 14 amino acids long. Deletions cut 0 bases from V and 8 bases from J, with 14 bases between. Here the CDR3 reads CASSLELNREGYTF. As DNA, the CDR3 is TGCGCCAGCAGCTTGGAGCTGAATCGGGAGGGCTACACCTTC.

The chain joins TRBV5-1 to TRBJ1-2; tentative D call: TRBD1 (5 bases). This CDR3 contains 14 residues. V lost 3 bases, J lost 5 bases, and 14 bases lay in between. Germline V gene lookup returns CDR1 SGHRS and CDR2 YFSETQ. This CDR3 is CASSSQAGPYGYTF. The CDR3 DNA sequence: TGCGCCAGCAGCTCCCAGGCAGGGCCGTATGGCTACACCTTC.

The chain links TRBV4-2 to TRBJ2-7, with 7 bases fitting TRBD1. Trimming cost V 1 base and J 0 bases; bases outside gene matches: 3. CDR3 size: 15 residues. The germline CDR1 and CDR2 sequences are LGHNA and YNFKEQ. In nucleotides, the CDR3 is TGTGCCAGCAGCCAAGGGACAGGCAGCTCCTACGAGCAGTACTTC. This encodes CASSQGTGSSYEQYF.

The J gene is TRBJ2-5, the V gene TRBV29-1, with a tentative D call TRBD1 (6 bases). Germline V gives CDR1 SQVTM, CDR2 ANQGSEA. Deletions cut 6 bases from V and 5 bases from J, with 16 bases between. The CDR3 totals 13 residues. CDR3 residues: CSVGTGTLETQYF. CDR3 bases: TGCAGCGTAGGTACCGGGACATTGGAGACCCAGTACTTC.

The CDR3 coding sequence is TGTGCCAGTACCCTCGGGGGGGGTATTGGAAACACCATATATTTT. As protein: CASTLGGGIGNTIYF. This sequence joins TRBV19 and TRBJ1-3; maybe TRBD1 (5 bases). The CDR3 is 15 residues long. V lost 7 bases and J 3 bases, leaving 16 bases between the germline ends. In germline, CDR1 is LNHDA, CDR2 SQIVND (reference sequence).

This chain joins TRBV7-3 and TRBJ2-1; 12 bases map to TRBD2. The V and J ends lost 5 bases and 0 bases, in that order; junction bases with no gene match: 2. The CDR3 has 16 residues. Germline V CDR1 and CDR2: SGHTA, FQGTGA. DNA for the CDR3: TGTGCCAGCAGCCGACTAGCGGGGGCCTCCTACAATGAGCAGTTCTTC. Residues: CASSRLAGASYNEQFF.

The chain employs TRBV4-1 and TRBJ1-1, with a weak D call TRBD1 (6 bases). Germline assignment: CDR1 MGHRA and CDR2 YSYEKL. The CDR3 has 15 residues. The V and J ends lost 4 bases and 2 bases respectively, with 14 bases between them. CDR3: CASSLSPGQNTEAFF. CDR3 DNA: TGCGCCAGCAGCCTTTCACCGGGACAAAACACTGAAGCTTTCTTT.

The chain combines TRBV5-8 with TRBJ1-5; TRBD1 matches 9 bases. The CDR3 has 15 amino acids. Trimming at V came to 0 bases and at J to 4 bases, leaving 2 bases not matched to a gene. Per germline, CDR1 SGHTS and CDR2 YDEGEE. The CDR3 loop is CASSLGTGVNQPQHF. As DNA, the CDR3 is TGTGCCAGCAGCTTGGGGACAGGGGTAAATCAGCCCCAGCATTTT.

The V call is TRBV27, the J call TRBJ1-5, with D possibly TRBD1 on 5 matching bases. This CDR3 contains 16 residues. Germline values: CDR1 MNHEY, CDR2 SMNVEV (reference sequence). The V end lost 8 bases, the J end lost 0 bases, and 17 bases lay between the germline ends. The CDR3 DNA reads as TGTGCCAGCCAGGGCCTGGACGGATATAGCAATCAGCCCCAGCATTTT. The encoded protein is CASQGLDGYSNQPQHF.

CDR3 region: CASRRAGGRTDTQYF. Written as DNA, the CDR3 is TGTGCCAGTAGGAGGGCGGGGGGGCGGACAGATACGCAGTATTTT. V is TRBV27 and J is TRBJ2-3; 9 bases fit TRBD2. Germline-derived CDR1 and CDR2 are MNHEY and SMNVEV (reference sequence). The CDR3 consists of 15 residues. The ends lost 9 bases at V and 3 bases at J; junction bases unmatched: 10.

This chain uses TRBV6-1 with TRBJ1-5, with D unresolved. The CDR3 runs 13 residues. Per germline, CDR1 MNHNS and CDR2 SASEGT. Trimming removed 3 bases from V and 0 bases from J, with 3 bases in between. Here the CDR3 DNA reads TGTGCCAGCAGTGACAGTAGCAATCAGCCCCAGCATTTT. Translated: CASSDSSNQPQHF.

The chain employs TRBV2 and TRBJ2-6; D might be TRBD2 (5 bases). Germline V gives CDR1 SNHLY, CDR2 FYNNEI. V lost 3 bases and J lost 0, with 6 bases in between. The CDR3 contains 15 residues. As DNA, the CDR3 is TGTGCCAGCAGTGAGGAGGACTCTGGGGCCAACGTCCTGACTTTC. This translates into CASSEEDSGANVLTF.

The genes are TRBV3-1 (or the pseudogene TRBV3-2) and TRBJ1-2; no clear D gene. In germline, CDR1 is LGHDT, CDR2 YNNKEL (reference sequence). The CDR3 loop spans 13 amino acids. V was cut by 1 base and J by 6 bases, with 9 bases left in between. The CDR3 is CASSQGSSHGYTF. CDR3 coding DNA: TGTGCCAGCAGCCAAGGGTCCAGTCATGGCTACACCTTC.

This chain links TRBV2 with TRBJ1-5, with a possible D match to TRBD1 (6 bases). V lost 9 bases and J 0 bases, leaving 9 bases between the germline ends. Germline V gives CDR1 SNHLY, CDR2 FYNNEI. The CDR3 runs 13 residues. DNA for the CDR3: TGTGCCAGTCACAGGGATAGCAATCAGCCCCAGCATTTT. It yields the protein CASHRDSNQPQHF.

The rearrangement joins TRBV14 to TRBJ2-4; unclear D gene. The CDR3 has 12 residues. Trimming shortened V by 0 bases and J by 6 bases, and 3 bases separated the two germline ends. Germline-derived CDR1 and CDR2 are SGHDN and FVKESK. CDR3 sequence reads: CASSQDLNIQYF. The CDR3 nucleotides read TGTGCCAGCAGCCAAGACTTAAACATTCAGTACTTC.

The rearrangement joins TRBV19 to TRBJ2-3; D gene ambiguous. Trimming stripped 6 bases from V and 4 bases from J, with 8 bases between. Germline CDR1 is LNHDA and CDR2 is SQIVND (reference sequence). This CDR3 spans 12 amino acids. This chain's CDR3 is CASSLSSDTQYF. CDR3 DNA sequence: TGTGCCAGTAGCCTAAGCTCAGATACGCAGTATTTT.

This chain connects TRBV6-5 to TRBJ1-1, with a possible D match to TRBD1 (5 bases). The V end lost 6 bases, the J end lost 0 bases, and 5 bases lay between the germline ends. The CDR3 is made up of 12 amino acids. Germline V gene sequence: CDR1 MNHEY, CDR2 SVGAGI. The CDR3 protein is CASRTVNTEAFF. In DNA, the CDR3 is TGTGCCAGCAGGACAGTGAACACTGAAGCTTTCTTT.

The V call is TRBV7-2, the J call TRBJ1-1; D call uncertain. The V end lost 2 bases, the J end lost 1 base, and 5 bases lay between the germline ends. Germline V gene lookup returns CDR1 SGHTA and CDR2 FQGNSA. The CDR3 is made up of 13 amino acids. CDR3 loop: CASSLTANTEAFF. CDR3 in DNA: TGTGCCAGCAGCTTAACTGCGAACACTGAAGCTTTCTTT. The entire variable domain, with the rest obtained from reference TRBV7-2 and TRBJ1-1, is as follows: GAGVSQSPSNKVTEKGKDVELRCDPISGHTALYWYRQSLGQGLEFLIYFQGNSAPDKSGLPSDRFSAERTGGSVSTLTIQRTQQEDSAVYLCASSLTANTEAFFGQGTRLTVV.

The chain joins TRBV27 to TRBJ1-5; D is perhaps TRBD1 (5 bases). The CDR3 length is 15 residues. Per germline, CDR1 MNHEY and CDR2 SMNVEV (reference sequence). V gave up 5 bases and J gave up 0 bases, with 11 bases separating them. The CDR3 here is CASSTQGYSNQPQHF. The CDR3 region has the DNA TGTGCCAGCAGTACCCAGGGTTATAGCAATCAGCCCCAGCATTTT.